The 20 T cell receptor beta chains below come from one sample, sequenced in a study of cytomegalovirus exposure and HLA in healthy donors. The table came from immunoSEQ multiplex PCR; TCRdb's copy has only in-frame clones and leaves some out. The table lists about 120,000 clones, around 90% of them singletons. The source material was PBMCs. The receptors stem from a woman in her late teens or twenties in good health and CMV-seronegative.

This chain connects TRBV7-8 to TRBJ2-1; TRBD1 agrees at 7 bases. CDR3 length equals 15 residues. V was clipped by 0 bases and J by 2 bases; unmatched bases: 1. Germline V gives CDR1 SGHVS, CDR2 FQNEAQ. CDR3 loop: CASSLAGQAYNEQFF. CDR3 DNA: TGTGCCAGCAGCTTAGCTGGACAGGCCTACAATGAGCAGTTCTTC.

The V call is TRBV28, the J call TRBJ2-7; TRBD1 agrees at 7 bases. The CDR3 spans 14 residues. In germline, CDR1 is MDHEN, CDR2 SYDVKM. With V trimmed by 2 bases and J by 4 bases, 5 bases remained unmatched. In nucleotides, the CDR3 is TGTGCCAGCAGTTTACCCGGGACAGCTTACGAGCAGTACTTC. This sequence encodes CASSLPGTAYEQYF. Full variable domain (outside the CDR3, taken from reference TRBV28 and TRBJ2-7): DVKVTQSSRYLVKRTGEKVFLECVQDMDHENMFWYRQDPGLGLRLIYFSYDVKMKEKGDIPEGYSVSREKKERFSLILESASTNQTSMYLCASSLPGTAYEQYFGPGTRLTVT.

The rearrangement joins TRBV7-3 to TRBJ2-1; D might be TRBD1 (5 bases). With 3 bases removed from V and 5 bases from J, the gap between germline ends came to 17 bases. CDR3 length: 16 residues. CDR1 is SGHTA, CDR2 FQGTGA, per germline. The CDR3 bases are TGTGCCAGCAGCTTCCAGGGTGGCCTAGAGAACAATGAGCAGTTCTTC. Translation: CASSFQGGLENNEQFF. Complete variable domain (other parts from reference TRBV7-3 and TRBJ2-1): GAGVSQTPSNKVTEKGKYVELRCDPISGHTALYWYRQSLGQGPEFLIYFQGTGAADDSGLPNDRFFAVRPEGSVSTLKIQRTERGDSAVYLCASSFQGGLENNEQFFGPGTRLTVL.

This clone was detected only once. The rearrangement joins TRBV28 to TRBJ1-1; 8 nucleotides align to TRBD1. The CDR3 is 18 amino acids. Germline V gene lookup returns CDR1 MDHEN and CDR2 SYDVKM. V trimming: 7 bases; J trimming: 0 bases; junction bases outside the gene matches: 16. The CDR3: CASTIKGQVSNMNTEAFF. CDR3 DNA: TGTGCCAGCACCATCAAGGGACAGGTGTCAAACATGAACACTGAAGCTTTCTTT.

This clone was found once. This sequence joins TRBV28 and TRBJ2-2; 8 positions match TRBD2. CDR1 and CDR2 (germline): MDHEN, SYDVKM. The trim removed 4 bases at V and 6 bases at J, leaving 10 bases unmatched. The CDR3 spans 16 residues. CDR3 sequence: CASSYPGRGPPGELFF. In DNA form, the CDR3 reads TGTGCCAGCAGTTACCCCGGGAGGGGTCCCCCCGGGGAGCTGTTTTTT.

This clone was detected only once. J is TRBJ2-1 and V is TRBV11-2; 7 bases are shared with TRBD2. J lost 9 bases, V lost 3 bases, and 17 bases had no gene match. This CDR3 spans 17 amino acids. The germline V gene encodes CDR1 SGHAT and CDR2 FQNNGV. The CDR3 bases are TGTGCCAGCAGCTTTATCGTGCGGGAGAACTTATACGTTGAGCAGTTCTTC. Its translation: CASSFIVRENLYVEQFF.

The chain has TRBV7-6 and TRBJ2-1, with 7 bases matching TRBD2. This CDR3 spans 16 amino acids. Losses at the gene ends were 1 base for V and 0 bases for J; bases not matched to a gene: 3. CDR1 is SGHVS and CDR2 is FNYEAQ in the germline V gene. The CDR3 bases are TGTGCCAGCAGCTTAGGTAGCGGGCGCTCCTACAATGAGCAGTTCTTC. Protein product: CASSLGSGRSYNEQFF. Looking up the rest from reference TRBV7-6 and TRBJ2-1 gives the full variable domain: GAGVSQSPRYKVTKRGQDVALRCDPISGHVSLYWYRQALGQGPEFLTYFNYEAQQDKSGLPNDRFSAERPEGSISTLTIQRTEQRDSAMYRCASSLGSGRSYNEQFFGPGTRLTVL.

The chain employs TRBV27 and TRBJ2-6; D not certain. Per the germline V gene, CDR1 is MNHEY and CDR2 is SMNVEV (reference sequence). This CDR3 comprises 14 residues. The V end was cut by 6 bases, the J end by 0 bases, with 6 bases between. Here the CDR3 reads CASRRSSGANVLTF. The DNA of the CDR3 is TGTGCCAGCAGGAGGAGCTCTGGGGCCAACGTCCTGACTTTC.

The CDR3 DNA follows: TGTGCCAGCAGCGCCGGGGGGGGCGCGAAAGAAAAACTGTTTTTT. Protein product: CASSAGGGAKEKLFF. The chain employs TRBV7-9 and TRBJ1-4; possibly TRBD1 for D (6 bases). The CDR3 length is 15 residues. V was clipped by 5 bases and J by 8 bases, with 18 bases between them. Looked up from germline, CDR1 is SEHNR and CDR2 is FQNEAQ (reference sequence).

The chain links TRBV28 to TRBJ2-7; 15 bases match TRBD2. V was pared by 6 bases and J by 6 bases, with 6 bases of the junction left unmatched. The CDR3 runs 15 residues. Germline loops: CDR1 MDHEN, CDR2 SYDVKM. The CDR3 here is CASSRGTSGRIEQYF. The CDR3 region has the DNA TGTGCCAGCAGCAGAGGGACTAGCGGGAGGATCGAGCAGTACTTC.

The CDR3, as DNA: TGTGCCAGCAGACAGGGGGGGAACACTGAAGCTTTCTTT. Protein product: CASRQGGNTEAFF. The V gene is TRBV7-3, the J gene TRBJ1-1, with TRBD1 matching 8 bases. Germline CDR1 reads SGHTA; CDR2 reads FQGTGA. The CDR3 length is 13 residues. Unmatched junction bases numbered 1, after V lost 6 bases and J lost 1 base.

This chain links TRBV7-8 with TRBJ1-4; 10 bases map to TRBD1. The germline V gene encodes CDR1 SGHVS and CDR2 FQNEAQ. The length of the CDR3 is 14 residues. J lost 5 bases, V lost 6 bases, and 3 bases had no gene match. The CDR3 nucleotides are TGTGCCAGCAGACAGACAGGGGGCAATGAAAAACTGTTTTTT. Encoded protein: CASRQTGGNEKLFF.

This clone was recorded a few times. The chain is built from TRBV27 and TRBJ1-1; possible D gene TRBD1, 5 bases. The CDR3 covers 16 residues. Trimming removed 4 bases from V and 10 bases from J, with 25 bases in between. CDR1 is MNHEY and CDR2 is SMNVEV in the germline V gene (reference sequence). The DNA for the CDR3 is TGTGCCAGCAGTTCGGGAATCGGGGGGGGTTCGCTTGGAGCTTTCTTT. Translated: CASSSGIGGGSLGAFF.

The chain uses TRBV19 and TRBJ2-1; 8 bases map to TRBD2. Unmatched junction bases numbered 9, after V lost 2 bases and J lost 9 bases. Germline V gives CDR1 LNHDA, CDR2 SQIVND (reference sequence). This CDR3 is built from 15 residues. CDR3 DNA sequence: TGTGCCAGTAGTATATCTGGCGGGGGGCCAGGTGAGCAGTTCTTC. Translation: CASSISGGGPGEQFF.

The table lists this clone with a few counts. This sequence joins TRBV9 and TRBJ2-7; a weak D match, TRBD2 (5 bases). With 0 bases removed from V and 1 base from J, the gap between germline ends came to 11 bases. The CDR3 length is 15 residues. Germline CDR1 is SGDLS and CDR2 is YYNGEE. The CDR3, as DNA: TGTGCCAGCAGCGTAGAAGCGGAACCTTCCTACGAGCAGTACTTC. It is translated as CASSVEAEPSYEQYF.

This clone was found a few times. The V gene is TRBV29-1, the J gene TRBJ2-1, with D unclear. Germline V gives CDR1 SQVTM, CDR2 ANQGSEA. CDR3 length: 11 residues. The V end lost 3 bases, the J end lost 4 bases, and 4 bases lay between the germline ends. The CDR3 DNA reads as TGCAGCGTTGAGGAGTACAATGAGCAGTTCTTC. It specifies CSVEEYNEQFF.

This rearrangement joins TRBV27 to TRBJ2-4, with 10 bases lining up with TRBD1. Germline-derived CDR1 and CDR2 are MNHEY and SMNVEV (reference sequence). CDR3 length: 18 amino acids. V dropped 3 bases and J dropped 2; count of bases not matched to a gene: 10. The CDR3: CASSLYYRDRGSKNIQYF. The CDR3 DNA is TGTGCCAGCAGTTTGTACTACCGGGACAGGGGTTCCAAAAACATTCAGTACTTC.

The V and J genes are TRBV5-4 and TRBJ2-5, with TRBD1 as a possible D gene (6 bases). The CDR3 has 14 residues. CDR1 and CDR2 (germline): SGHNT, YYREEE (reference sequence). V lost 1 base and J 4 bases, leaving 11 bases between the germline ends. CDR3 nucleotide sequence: TGTGCCAGCAGCTTGCTCTCAGGGGCAGAGACCCAGTACTTC. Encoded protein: CASSLLSGAETQYF.

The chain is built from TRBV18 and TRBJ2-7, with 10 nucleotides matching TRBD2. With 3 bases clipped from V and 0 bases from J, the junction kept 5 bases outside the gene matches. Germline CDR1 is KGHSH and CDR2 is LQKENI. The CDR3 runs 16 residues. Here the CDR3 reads CASSPRASGSSYEQYF. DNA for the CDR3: TGTGCCAGCTCACCCCGGGCTAGCGGGAGCTCCTACGAGCAGTACTTC.

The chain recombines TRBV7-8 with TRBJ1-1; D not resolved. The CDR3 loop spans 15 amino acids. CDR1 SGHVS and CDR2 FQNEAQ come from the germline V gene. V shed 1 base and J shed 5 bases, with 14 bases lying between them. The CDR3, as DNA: TGTGCCAGCAGCTTAGAACTGGGCCCGTGGACTGAAGCTTTCTTT. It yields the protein CASSLELGPWTEAFF.